A single TCR beta chain is shown here with its context. The target of this receptor is not known. No clone much larger than this one lies a single base away; base qualities are absent. CDR1 LGHDT and CDR2 YNNKEL were looked up in the germline V gene (reference sequence). The CDR3 covers 12 residues, taking in both the cysteine and the phenylalanine. The sequence is cut down to CDR3 DNA, 36 bases in frame from base 1. V and J are truncated by 5 bases and 5 bases respectively, leaving an intervening sequence of 9 bases. These data originate in a study of blood T cell repertoires in COVID-19 (TCRdb year 2020). About the study as a whole: Collaborator samples came from the United States, Italy and Spain and covered acute and convalescent phases of COVID-19. The prospective study material was composed of cDNA or gDNA derived from T cells, B-cell-depleted T cells, or PBMCs. Subjects who had been exposed to COVID-19, were actively infected with it, or had recovered from it provided the deeply sampled blood TCRbeta repertoires that made up the dataset. The repertoires were released in a freely available public database intended as a resource for research on the immune response to SARS-CoV-2. The samples were drawn from the first 160 participants of the ongoing ImmuneRACE study and from under 1,500 subjects provided by 6 global collaborators. Nearly every sample came with metadata listing a de-identified subject ID, COVID-19 status, age in years and sex. Where available, HLA class I and class II types were taken from metadata supplied by the sample provider and were not determined by assay-based typing. Study-wide conclusions, independent of this receptor: The quantity of clinical and demographic metadata differed by source and by participant and was supplied without curation.

Collaborating institutions collected whole blood in K2EDTA tubes following their own protocols. Collaborator samples were shipped for TCRbeta analysis as frozen whole blood, isolated PBMCs, or DNA extracted from either sample type. TCRbeta CDR3 regions were amplified from genomic DNA using the immunoSEQ Assay, a bias-controlled multiplex PCR. As for the authors' bioinformatics: The number of nucleated cells in each sample was estimated by amplification of reference gene primers within the assay. To quantify the absolute abundance of each unique TCRbeta CDR3 rearrangement, sequence reads were collapsed and filtered. For each sample, productive Simpson clonality was calculated as the square root of Simpson's diversity index across productive rearrangements. Here the immuneACCESS table is served through TCRdb, limited to in-frame sequences with V and J called. Missing clones are a known gap in these copies; in checked studies unresolved V genes cover under half, and the rest lacks a known reason. V, J and clone size are those of that table, while D and trimming were read from the DNA. For this sample there are 50,000 or so clones; about 82% appear just once. The ten biggest clones cover around 25% of the sample.

This chain is built from TRBV3-1 (or the pseudogene TRBV3-2) and TRBJ2-5; D gene: possibly TRBD2, on 5 matching bases. Sample: peripheral blood. This receptor was obtained from a woman aged 80 or older with acute or convalescent COVID-19. The nucleotide sequence reads as follows: TGTGCCAGCAGCTCCACGGGGGAGACCCAGTACTTC. It specifies CASSSTGETQYF.